Detailed here is one TCR beta chain. What it recognizes is unknown. Time point reported: late sampling 161 to 241 days after vaccination in three convalescent patients. The source of the sample is a study of vaccination and CD4 T cells after COVID-19. Overall study: Convalescent participants consisted of six males and four females, two being Hispanic. Participants got two doses of BNT162b2 or mRNA-1273 vaccine.

The CDR3 is 14 amino acids. V shed 10 bases and J shed 3 bases, with 18 bases lying between them. Germline CDR1 MNHNS, CDR2 SASEGT. Study-level results: Within convalescent individuals, 304 out of 307 vaccine-specific clones proved to be spike mono-reactive.

MiXCR was run by TCRdb on the PCR reads, yielding one entry per CDR3 protein. This repertoire shows about 36,000 distinct CDR3 sequences, about 34% found once; its top ten account for under 6.5%. The gene calls are TRBV6-1 and TRBJ1-2; no clear D gene. This sequence originates from a human donor who had recovered from COVID-19. The starting material was CD4+ T cells from blood, obtained about 7 months after SARS-CoV-2 vaccination. For the CDR3, the DNA is TGTGCCACCTTTAATCTCCGGGCCCACTATGGCTACACCTTC. This gives the protein CATFNLRAHYGYTF.